The TCR beta chain under discussion was sequenced for a study of shared clonotypes between healthy human individuals. Produced via immunoSEQ multiplex PCR; TCRdb's table is partial and in-frame only. Of approximately 1.5 million clones listed, 95% to 99% are singletons. The study enrolled healthy HIV-negative adults without recent acute infections or vaccinations as donors. The CDR3 contains 14 residues. Trimming took off 1 base at V and 0 bases at J, with 6 bases between the two ends. The germline gives CDR1 SGHTA, CDR2 FQGNSA. The specimen was naive CD4+ T cells sorted from blood. Subset specified: CD45RA+ positively selected. V usage is TRBV7-2 and J usage is TRBJ1-2, with unresolved D. This receptor was identified in a man aged 30 to 45 in good health. The CDR3 DNA is TGTGCCAGCAGCTTAGGTCCAGCTAACTATGGCTACACCTTC. Its protein product is CASSLGPANYGYTF.